What follows describes a single T cell receptor (beta chain). This entry belongs to a study of blood T cell repertoires in COVID-19. Study background: Nucleic acid was either cDNA or gDNA, and it came from T cells, B-cell-depleted T cells, or PBMCs.

Generated by immunoSEQ multiplex PCR, the TCRdb table keeps only in-frame clones and is missing some. The sample includes around 70,000 clones, 70% to 90% of them seen just once. J gave up 4 bases and V 2 bases, and 6 bases lay outside the gene matches. There are 15 residues in the CDR3. The V gene's germline CDR1 is MNHNS and CDR2 SASEGT. This clonotype was sampled from a woman aged 55 to 70 with acute or convalescent COVID-19. V is TRBV6-1 and J is TRBJ2-7; 9 bases are shared with TRBD1. The sequenced material came from peripheral blood. Written as DNA, the CDR3 is TGTGCCAGCAGTGAATGGGACAGGGCACAATACGAGCAGTACTTC. Amino acids: CASSEWDRAQYEQYF.